These 22 T cell receptor beta chains share one sample of origin, sequenced in a study of CD8+ T cells in alopecia areata. RNA, once extracted, was reverse transcribed into cDNA for use as the sequencing template. The protocol was immunoSEQ multiplex PCR, while the TCRdb copy is restricted to in-frame clones and leaves out a portion. The sample shows about 110,000 clones, approximately 59% of them seen only once. Sequencing was performed on CD8+ T cells sorted from blood. All receptors derive from a human donor in good health.

The count of this clone is one. The rearrangement links TRBV4-2 to TRBJ2-1; TRBD2 matches 7 bases. The V gene's germline CDR1 is LGHNA and CDR2 YNFKEQ. Trimming removed 2 bases from V and 9 bases from J; junction bases left unmatched: 16. The CDR3 length is 17 residues. The CDR3 DNA sequence: TGTGCCAGCAGCCAAACGGTGGGCGGGAGCGGCGTGGTTGAGCAGTTCTTC. Amino acid sequence: CASSQTVGGSGVVEQFF.

V gene TRBV4-1 combines with J gene TRBJ2-4; 9 bases align to TRBD2. This CDR3 region has 18 residues. The germline V gene encodes CDR1 MGHRA and CDR2 YSYEKL. The J segment lost 2 bases and the V segment lost 1 base, leaving 9 bases of the junction unmatched. The CDR3 DNA reads TGCGCCAGCAGCCAAGGAGCGGCGCGGGGGGGCCCCAAAAACATTCAGTACTTC. This encodes CASSQGAARGGPKNIQYF.

This clone is a singleton in its sample. CDR3 in DNA: TGTGCCAGCAGCCAAGAAGCCGGAGCCGGGGGGGAGACCCAGTACTTC. This translates into CASSQEAGAGGETQYF. V usage is TRBV4-2 and J usage is TRBJ2-5; 7 bases fit TRBD2. The junction had 9 bases not matched to a gene; V was cut back by 0 bases and J by 5 bases. CDR1 is LGHNA and CDR2 is YNFKEQ in the germline V gene. The CDR3 has 16 amino acids.

V gene TRBV29-1 combines with J gene TRBJ1-1, with TRBD1 matching over 10 bases. Germline V gene sequence: CDR1 SQVTM, CDR2 ANQGSEA. The ends lost 3 bases at V and 5 bases at J; junction bases unmatched: 3. This CDR3 contains 13 residues. CDR3 sequence: CSVEGQGRTEAFF. In DNA, the CDR3 is TGCAGCGTTGAGGGACAGGGGAGGACTGAAGCTTTCTTT.

This chain uses TRBV5-1 with TRBJ1-1; tentatively, D is TRBD1 (5 bases). Germline lookup yields CDR1 SGHRS and CDR2 YFSETQ. V lost 7 bases, J lost 4 bases, and 17 bases lay in between. The CDR3 is made up of 14 amino acids. CDR3 nucleotides: TGCGCCAGCTCCTTCGGGAGGGGAGGCACTGAAGCTTTCTTT. This translates into CASSFGRGGTEAFF. Together with reference TRBV5-1 and TRBJ1-1, the CDR3 gives the full variable domain: KAGVTQTPRYLIKTRGQQVTLSCSPISGHRSVSWYQQTPGQGLQFLFEYFSETQRNKGNFPGRFSGRQFSNSRSEMNVSTLELGDSALYLCASSFGRGGTEAFFGQGTRLTVV.

The gene calls are TRBV5-1 and TRBJ2-7; the D gene is possibly TRBD1 (5 bases). CDR3 size: 14 residues. The V end was cut by 0 bases, the J end by 6 bases, with 13 bases between. Germline V gene data show CDR1 as SGHRS and CDR2 as YFSETQ. The CDR3 is CASSLEAGSTEQYF. CDR3 bases: TGCGCCAGCAGCTTGGAGGCAGGGTCTACCGAGCAGTACTTC. The entire variable domain, with the rest obtained from reference TRBV5-1 and TRBJ2-7, is as follows: KAGVTQTPRYLIKTRGQQVTLSCSPISGHRSVSWYQQTPGQGLQFLFEYFSETQRNKGNFPGRFSGRQFSNSRSEMNVSTLELGDSALYLCASSLEAGSTEQYFGPGTRLTVT.

The CDR3 nucleotides read TGTGCCAGCAGTGAAGCCTTTAGTGATACGCAGTATTTT. Its translation: CASSEAFSDTQYF. The chain carries TRBV2 and TRBJ2-3, with D unclear. Trimming removed 0 bases from V and 6 bases from J, with 7 bases in between. Germline loops: CDR1 SNHLY, CDR2 FYNNEI. This CDR3 region has 13 residues.

This rearrangement joins TRBV6-5 to TRBJ1-4; tentatively, D is TRBD1 (5 bases). CDR1 is MNHEY, CDR2 SVGAGI, per germline. The CDR3 spans 14 residues. The V gene lost 5 bases and the J gene lost 8 bases, with 15 bases spanning the gap. In DNA, the CDR3 is TGTGCCAGCAGTCCTTCAGGGAGAGGCGAAAAACTGTTTTTT. It encodes CASSPSGRGEKLFF.

V is TRBV5-6 and J is TRBJ1-2, with TRBD1 identical over 7 bases. CDR1 SGHDT and CDR2 YYEEEE come from the germline V gene. J lost 6 bases, V lost 4 bases, and 3 bases had no gene match. The CDR3 has 12 amino acids. This CDR3 reads CASSGRGNGYTF. DNA of the CDR3: TGTGCCAGCAGCGGCAGGGGGAATGGCTACACCTTC.

This clone has a single count. This CDR3 reads CASSSYPDRFYEQYF. DNA of the CDR3: TGTGCCAGCAGCTCCTACCCGGACAGATTCTACGAGCAGTACTTC. The V gene is TRBV7-6, the J gene TRBJ2-7; a weak D match, TRBD1 (6 bases). The CDR3 has 15 residues. Trimming left V 4 bases short and J 3 bases short, with 16 bases between. Germline V gene data show CDR1 as SGHVS and CDR2 as FNYEAQ.

The chain links TRBV4-3 to TRBJ2-4, with D tentatively TRBD2 (5 bases). V was trimmed by 1 base and J by 7 bases, leaving 17 bases between them. The CDR3 is 16 residues long. Germline CDR1 is LGHNA and CDR2 is YSLEER. The CDR3 reads CASSQGLSERRNIQYF. CDR3 DNA: TGCGCCAGCAGCCAAGGGTTGTCGGAGAGGAGGAACATTCAGTACTTC.

The chain combines TRBV19 with TRBJ2-7, with D perhaps TRBD2 (5 bases). Trimming took off 9 bases at V and 6 bases at J, with 18 bases between the two ends. This CDR3 contains 13 residues. Germline CDR1 and CDR2: LNHDA and SQIVND (reference sequence). The CDR3 here is CASQRAEASEQYF. DNA for the CDR3: TGTGCCAGCCAACGGGCGGAGGCCTCCGAGCAGTACTTC.

The V and J genes are TRBV30 and TRBJ1-4, with 9 bases aligning to TRBD1. The CDR3 has 13 residues. Trimming cost V 7 bases and J 8 bases; bases outside gene matches: 8. CDR1 and CDR2 (germline): GTSNPN, SVGIG (reference sequence). CDR3 nucleotide sequence: TGTGCCTCCACCGGGACAGGGAGGGAAAAACTGTTTTTT. Protein sequence: CASTGTGREKLFF. The variable domain in full, completed from reference TRBV30 and TRBJ1-4, reads SQTIHQWPATLVQPVGSPLSLECTVEGTSNPNLYWYRQAAGRGLQLLFYSVGIGQISSEVPQNLSASRPQDRQFILSSKKLLLSDSGFYLCASTGTGREKLFFGSGTQLSVL.

V usage is TRBV29-1 and J usage is TRBJ2-5; no clear D gene. CDR3 length equals 12 residues. V dropped 4 bases and J dropped 2 bases, with 8 bases sitting between them. Germline CDR1 is SQVTM and CDR2 is ANQGSEA. CDR3 nucleotides: TGCAGCGTTGTCCTACCGCAAGAGACCCAGTACTTC. Residues: CSVVLPQETQYF.

This sequence joins TRBV7-9 and TRBJ1-2; D remains ambiguous. The length of the CDR3 is 15 residues. Germline assignment: CDR1 SEHNR and CDR2 FQNEAQ (reference sequence). Trimming cost V 7 bases and J 3 bases, with 18 bases left between them. The chain's CDR3 is CASITHSSVYYGYTF. The DNA for the CDR3 is TGTGCCAGCATCACTCATTCGAGCGTCTACTATGGCTACACCTTC.

V gene TRBV7-8 combines with J gene TRBJ2-5, with 7 bases matching TRBD1. Germline V CDR1 and CDR2: SGHVS, FQNEAQ. The CDR3 extends over 14 amino acids. With 5 bases clipped from V and 2 bases from J, the junction kept 5 bases outside the gene matches. The CDR3 sequence is CASSKHRGQETQYF. CDR3 sequence (DNA): TGTGCCAGCAGCAAACACAGGGGACAAGAGACCCAGTACTTC.

The chain couples TRBV29-1 to TRBJ2-7; 7 bases agree with TRBD2. This CDR3 region has 12 residues. Germline CDR1 reads SQVTM; CDR2 reads ANQGSEA. CDR3 coding DNA: TGCAGTGCCACCCTCGGGAGGTACGAGCAGTACTTC. It translates to CSATLGRYEQYF.

The rearrangement uses TRBV4-3 and TRBJ1-2; TRBD1 is a possible D gene (6 bases). The CDR3 loop spans 15 amino acids. Trimming left V 0 bases short and J 8 bases short, with 16 bases between. Germline V gene lookup returns CDR1 LGHNA and CDR2 YSLEER. In nucleotides, the CDR3 is TGCGCCAGCAGCCAAGACCCAGGTGGGGGCCTAGGCTACACCTTC. Protein sequence: CASSQDPGGGLGYTF.

As concerns this clone: The same CDR3 arises from other DNA sequences in this sample as well. The chain has TRBV5-6 and TRBJ2-1; 7 nucleotides match TRBD1. The germline gives CDR1 SGHDT, CDR2 YYEEEE. CDR3 size: 12 residues. J gave up 5 bases and V 4 bases, and 0 bases lay outside the gene matches. In DNA form, the CDR3 reads TGTGCCAGCAGCGACAGGGACAATGAGCAGTTCTTC. This gives the protein CASSDRDNEQFF.

The table lists this clone with a few counts. The chain combines TRBV4-2 with TRBJ2-7; TRBD1 matches 7 bases. The V and J ends lost 1 base and 5 bases, in that order; junction bases with no gene match: 11. This CDR3 has 16 amino acids. Germline V lookup: CDR1 LGHNA, CDR2 YNFKEQ. In DNA form, the CDR3 reads TGTGCCAGCAGCCAAGTACGGACAGGACCAGGGCACGAGCAGTACTTC. Protein: CASSQVRTGPGHEQYF.

V gene TRBV7-9 combines with J gene TRBJ2-1; 7 nucleotides agree with TRBD2. The germline gives CDR1 SEHNR, CDR2 FQNEAQ (reference sequence). The CDR3 has 16 amino acids. J was trimmed by 5 bases and V by 10 bases; bases with no gene match: 17. CDR3 in amino acids: CATSGGGGLTDNEQFF. The DNA for the CDR3 is TGTGCCACCTCAGGCGGGGGAGGACTGACGGACAATGAGCAGTTCTTC. The whole variable domain, remainder taken from reference TRBV7-9 and TRBJ2-1, is DTGVSQNPRHKITKRGQNVTFRCDPISEHNRLYWYRQTLGQGPEFLTYFQNEAQLEKSRLLSDRFSAERPKGSFSTLEIQRTEQGDSAMYLCATSGGGGLTDNEQFFGPGTRLTVL.

This clone was found a few times. The chain joins TRBV23-1 to TRBJ2-2, with D unclear. TRBV23-1 has ORF status, its function being uncertain. This CDR3 is 12 amino acids long. In nucleotides, the CDR3 is TGCGAAACGGACCCCCTCCACGGGGAGCTGTTTTTT. Its translation is CETDPLHGELFF.